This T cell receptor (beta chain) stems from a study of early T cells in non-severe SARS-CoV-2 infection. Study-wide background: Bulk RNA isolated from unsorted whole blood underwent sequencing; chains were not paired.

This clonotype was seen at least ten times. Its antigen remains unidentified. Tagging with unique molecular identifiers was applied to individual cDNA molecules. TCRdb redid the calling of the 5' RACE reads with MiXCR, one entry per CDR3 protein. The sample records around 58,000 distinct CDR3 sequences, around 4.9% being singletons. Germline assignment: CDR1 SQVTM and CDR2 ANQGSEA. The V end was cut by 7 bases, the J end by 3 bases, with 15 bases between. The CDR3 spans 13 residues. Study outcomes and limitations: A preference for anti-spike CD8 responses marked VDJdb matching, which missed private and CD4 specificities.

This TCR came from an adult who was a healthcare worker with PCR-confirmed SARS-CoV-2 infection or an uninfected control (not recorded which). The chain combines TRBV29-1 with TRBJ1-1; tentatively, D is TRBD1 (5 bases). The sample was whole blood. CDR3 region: CSGRRELDTEAFF. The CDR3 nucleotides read TGCAGCGGTCGCAGGGAATTGGACACTGAAGCTTTCTTT.